Sequencing of this TCR beta chain was carried out in a study of beta chain features in type 1 diabetes. Study background: Comparable age, gender and cell yields were observed in patients relative to healthy donors. The samples had around 98 million sorted cells examined in all. Broader study findings: The study found that naive, central memory and Treg TCRB repertoires appeared more similar in patients than in healthy donors.

Reverse transcription of all isolated RNA meant that expressed TCRB transcripts were sequenced. The assay was immunoSEQ multiplex PCR, and TCRdb's table has in-frame clones only and misses some. Here the sample spans under 400,000 clones, about 18% being singletons. Central memory, naive, regulatory and stem cell-like memory CD4+ cells were sorted by CD45RO/CCR7/CD25/CD127/CD95/CD27. In regard to this clone: Its antigen remains unknown.

CDR1 is ENHRY, CDR2 SYGVKD, per germline. The CDR3 sequence is 13 residues long. The V end lost 4 bases, the J end lost 1 base, and 7 bases lay between the germline ends. The TCR was taken from a woman aged 18 to 35 in good health. The chain links TRBV10-3 to TRBJ1-1; perhaps TRBD1 as D (6 bases). Sequencing used naive CD4+ T cells from blood. As DNA, the CDR3 is TGTGCCATCAGTGGACAGGAGAACACTGAAGCTTTCTTT. Translated, it gives CAISGQENTEAFF.